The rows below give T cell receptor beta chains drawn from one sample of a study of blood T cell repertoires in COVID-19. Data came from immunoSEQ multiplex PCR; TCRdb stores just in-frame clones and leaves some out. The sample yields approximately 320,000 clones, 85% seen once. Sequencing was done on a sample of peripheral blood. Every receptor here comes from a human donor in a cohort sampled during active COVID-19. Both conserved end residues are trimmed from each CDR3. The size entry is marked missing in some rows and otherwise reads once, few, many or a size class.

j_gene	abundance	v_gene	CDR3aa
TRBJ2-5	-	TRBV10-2	ASKRTAQETQY
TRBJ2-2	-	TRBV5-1	ASRPGHVIDANTGELF
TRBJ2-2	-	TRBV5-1	ASSLVDSFTGELF
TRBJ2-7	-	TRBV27	ASSLFNGHLYEQY
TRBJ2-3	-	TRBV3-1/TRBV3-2	ASSQVLAGGVRDTQY
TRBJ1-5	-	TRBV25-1	ASSDTGGIQPQH
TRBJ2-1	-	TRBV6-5	ASISSGNEQF
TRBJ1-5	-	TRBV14	ASSAGTGLDQPQH
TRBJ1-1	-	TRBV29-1	SVGSGGRAEAF
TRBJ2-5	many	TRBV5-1	ASADYQETQY
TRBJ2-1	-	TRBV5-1	ASSQGQGAYNEQF
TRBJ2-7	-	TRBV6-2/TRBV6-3	ASSYAGGPYEQY
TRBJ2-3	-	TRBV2	ASNARTGKDTQY
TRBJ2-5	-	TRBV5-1	ASSLGDRVGQETQY
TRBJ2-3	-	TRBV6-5	ASRVAGHPPDTQY
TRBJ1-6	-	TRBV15	ATRTGGRSPLH
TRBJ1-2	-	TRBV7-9	ASSPPGQGPLEGYT
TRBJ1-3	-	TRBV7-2	ASSPNYTGFSGNTIY
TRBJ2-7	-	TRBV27	ASSLASGYEQY
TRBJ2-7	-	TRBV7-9	ASNSGLSGYEQY
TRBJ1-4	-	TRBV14	ASSLPGEREKLF
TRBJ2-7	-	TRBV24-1	ATRDRGRDEQY
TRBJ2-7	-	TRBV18	ASSSDRGSYEQY
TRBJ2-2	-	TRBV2	ASTMRRDSNTGELF
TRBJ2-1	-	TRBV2	ASSDSWSSYNEQF
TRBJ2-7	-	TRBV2	ASSGLAGGFYEQY
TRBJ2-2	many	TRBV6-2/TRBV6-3	ASSPTGAETGELF
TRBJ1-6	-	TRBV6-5	ASRSSDRGSPLH
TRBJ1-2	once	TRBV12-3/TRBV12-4	ASSRQAELGYT
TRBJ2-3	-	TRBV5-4	ASSPPGADTQY
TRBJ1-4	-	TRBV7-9	ASSAMGWVGTNEKLF
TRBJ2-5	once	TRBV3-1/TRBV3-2	ASSLSGLALETQY
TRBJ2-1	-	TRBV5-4	ASSTPTSGGGHNEQF
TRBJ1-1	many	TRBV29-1	SVTGTVNTEAF
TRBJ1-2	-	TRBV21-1	ASPNGENYGYT
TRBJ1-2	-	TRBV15	ATSRGEISGRSGYT
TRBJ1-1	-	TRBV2	ASSEARAEAF
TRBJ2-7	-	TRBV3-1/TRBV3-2	ASSQDPGIYEQY
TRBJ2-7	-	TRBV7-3	ASSLIQRGADEQY
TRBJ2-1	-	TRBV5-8	ASSLVGVDNEQF
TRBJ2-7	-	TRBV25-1	ASSDSRPGQGLYEQY
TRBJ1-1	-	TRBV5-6	ASSPDPTAMNTEAF
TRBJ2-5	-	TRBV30	AWSVRGETQY
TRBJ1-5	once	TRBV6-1	ASSDLQGLDQPQH
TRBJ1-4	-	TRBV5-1	ASSPGGWAGEKLF
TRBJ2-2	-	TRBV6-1	ASSEAGASTGELF
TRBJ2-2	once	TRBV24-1	ATSDLSTGELF
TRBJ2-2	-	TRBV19	ASSMAWAGQGTGELF
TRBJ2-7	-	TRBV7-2	ASSFGGRRREQY
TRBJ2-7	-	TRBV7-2	ASSLASSRLAGGLEQY
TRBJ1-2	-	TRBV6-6	ASSYSGGGYT
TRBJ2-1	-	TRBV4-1	ASSQDGGGNFLVEQF
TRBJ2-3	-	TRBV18	ASSPRGPGTDTQY
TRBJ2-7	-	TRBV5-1	ASSVRTGGTYEQY
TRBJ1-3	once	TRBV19	ASSIMVRGISGNTIY